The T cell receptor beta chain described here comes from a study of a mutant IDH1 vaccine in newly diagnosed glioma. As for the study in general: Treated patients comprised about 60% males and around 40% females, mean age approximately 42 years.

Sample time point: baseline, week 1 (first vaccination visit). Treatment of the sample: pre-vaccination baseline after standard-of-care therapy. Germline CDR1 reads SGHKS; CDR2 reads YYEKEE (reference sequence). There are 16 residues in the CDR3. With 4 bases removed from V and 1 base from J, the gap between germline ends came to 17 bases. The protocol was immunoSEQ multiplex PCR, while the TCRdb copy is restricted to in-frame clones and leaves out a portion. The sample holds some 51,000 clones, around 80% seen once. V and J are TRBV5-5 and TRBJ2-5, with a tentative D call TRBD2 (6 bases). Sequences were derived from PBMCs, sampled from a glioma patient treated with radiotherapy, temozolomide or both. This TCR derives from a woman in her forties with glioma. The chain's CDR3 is CASSPWRGSVQETQYF. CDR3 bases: TGTGCCAGCAGCCCATGGCGGGGTAGCGTCCAAGAGACCCAGTACTTC.